This T cell receptor beta chain emerged from a study of CD8+ T cells in alopecia areata. Sequencing used cDNA as its template, made by extracting RNA and reverse transcribing it. Produced via immunoSEQ multiplex PCR; TCRdb's table is partial and in-frame only. The sample carries 150,000 to 200,000 clones, around 60% recorded once. The CDR3 is 14 amino acids. Deletions cut 4 bases from V and 3 bases from J, with 12 bases between. From germline, CDR1 is ENHRY and CDR2 SYGVKD. The treatment: oral pan-JAK inhibitor, 5-10 mg twice daily. The clonotype comes from a human donor with alopecia areata. The material was CD4+ T cells sorted from blood, obtained at week 49, from a patient treated with tofacitinib. The chain joins TRBV10-3 to TRBJ2-5; TRBD2 is a possible D gene (5 bases). Written as DNA, the CDR3 is TGTGCCATCAGTGGAGGGTTGGGAGAAGAGACCCAGTACTTC. As protein: CAISGGLGEETQYF.